A selection of T cell receptor beta chains follows, all from one sample in a study of control samples from healthy donors and cancer patients. Assay: immunoSEQ multiplex PCR; the TCRdb copy retains only in-frame clones and omits some. The sample lists about 120,000 clones; approximately 87% were seen once. The sample taken for sequencing was blood. Receptors were obtained from a man younger than 45 in good health. Each CDR3 is given with its conserved first and last residue. Fields, in order: D gene, V gene, J gene, clone size, CDR3 DNA, CDR3 protein. A D gene is named only where the DNA matches it firmly. The size field is filled for only some rows; it gives once, few, many or a size class.

D gene: TRBD1
V gene: TRBV9
J gene: TRBJ1-1
clone size: NA
CDR3 DNA: TGTGCCAGCTCGGAGCACAGGGGGGAAACTGAAGCTTTCTTT
CDR3 protein: CASSEHRGETEAFF

D gene: NA
V gene: TRBV5-1
J gene: TRBJ2-3
clone size: NA
CDR3 DNA: TGCGCCAGCAGCCCCTCAGGGCCTAGCACAGATACGCAGTATTTT
CDR3 protein: CASSPSGPSTDTQYF

D gene: TRBD1
V gene: TRBV29-1
J gene: TRBJ2-1
clone size: NA
CDR3 DNA: TGCAGCGTTGATTCGGGACAGGGGATCAATGAGCAGTTCTTC
CDR3 protein: CSVDSGQGINEQFF

D gene: NA
V gene: TRBV10-3
J gene: TRBJ1-1
clone size: NA
CDR3 DNA: TGTGCCATCAGTGAGTGGGCCACTCGACCCACTGAAGCTTTCTTT
CDR3 protein: CAISEWATRPTEAFF

D gene: NA
V gene: TRBV12-3/TRBV12-4
J gene: TRBJ2-5
clone size: once
CDR3 DNA: TGTGCCAGCAGTTTCGGTATCGGGGACCAGTACTTC
CDR3 protein: CASSFGIGDQYF

D gene: NA
V gene: TRBV18
J gene: TRBJ1-3
clone size: NA
CDR3 DNA: TGTGCCAGCTCGCCGACAGAGACTGGAAACACCATATATTTT
CDR3 protein: CASSPTETGNTIYF

D gene: NA
V gene: TRBV5-1
J gene: TRBJ2-7
clone size: few
CDR3 DNA: TGCGCCAGCAGCTTGACCTTATACGAGCAGTACTTC
CDR3 protein: CASSLTLYEQYF

D gene: NA
V gene: TRBV5-1
J gene: TRBJ1-4
clone size: NA
CDR3 DNA: TGCGCCAGCAGCAACGGAGGCGGCAGTGAAAAACTGTTTTTT
CDR3 protein: CASSNGGGSEKLFF

D gene: NA
V gene: TRBV12-3/TRBV12-4
J gene: TRBJ1-2
clone size: NA
CDR3 DNA: TGTGCCAGCAGGCCAGGGTTAGGCTATGGCTACACCTTC
CDR3 protein: CASRPGLGYGYTF

D gene: NA
V gene: TRBV18
J gene: TRBJ1-2
clone size: NA
CDR3 DNA: TGTGCCAGCTCGTTGACAGCAGAGACCTATGGCTACACCTTC
CDR3 protein: CASSLTAETYGYTF

D gene: NA
V gene: TRBV18
J gene: TRBJ1-5
clone size: NA
CDR3 DNA: TGTGCCAGCTCACCACCATCCTTTCAGGGGTATCAGCCCCAGCATTTT
CDR3 protein: CASSPPSFQGYQPQHF

D gene: NA
V gene: TRBV12-3/TRBV12-4
J gene: TRBJ1-5
clone size: once
CDR3 DNA: TGTGCCAGCAGTTTAGCGGATCAGCCCCAGCATTTT
CDR3 protein: CASSLADQPQHF

D gene: TRBD1
V gene: TRBV4-1
J gene: TRBJ2-1
clone size: many
CDR3 DNA: TGCGCCAGCAGCCAGGGACAGGGCGTCGGGAATGAGCAGTTCTTC
CDR3 protein: CASSQGQGVGNEQFF

D gene: NA
V gene: TRBV10-3
J gene: TRBJ1-5
clone size: NA
CDR3 DNA: TGTGCCATCAGTGAGTCGAACTGGGATCAGCCCCAGCATTTT
CDR3 protein: CAISESNWDQPQHF

D gene: TRBD1
V gene: TRBV7-2
J gene: TRBJ1-2
clone size: NA
CDR3 DNA: TGTGCCAGCAGCTTAGTTACAGGGGATGGCTACACCTTC
CDR3 protein: CASSLVTGDGYTF

D gene: NA
V gene: TRBV3-1/TRBV3-2
J gene: TRBJ2-1
clone size: NA
CDR3 DNA: TGTGCCAGCAGCCAAGAACAGACAGGTTCAGCTGAGCAGTTCTTC
CDR3 protein: CASSQEQTGSAEQFF

D gene: NA
V gene: TRBV14
J gene: TRBJ2-5
clone size: NA
CDR3 DNA: TGTGCCAGCAGCCAGCCTGGAAAAGGGGGGGGGACCCAGTACTTC
CDR3 protein: CASSQPGKGGGTQYF

D gene: NA
V gene: TRBV7-9
J gene: TRBJ2-1
clone size: NA
CDR3 DNA: TGTGCCAGCATCCTTTCACAGGGATACAATGAGCAGTTCTTC
CDR3 protein: CASILSQGYNEQFF

D gene: TRBD1
V gene: TRBV4-2
J gene: TRBJ2-1
clone size: NA
CDR3 DNA: TGTGCCAGCAGTAGGGACAGGGGGCGAAATGAGCAGTTCTTC
CDR3 protein: CASSRDRGRNEQFF

D gene: NA
V gene: TRBV27
J gene: TRBJ1-1
clone size: once
CDR3 DNA: TGTGCCAGCAGTTGGACGGTGAACACTGAAGCTTTCTTT
CDR3 protein: CASSWTVNTEAFF

D gene: TRBD1
V gene: TRBV7-2
J gene: TRBJ2-5
clone size: NA
CDR3 DNA: TGTGCCAGCAGGACACGGGGACAGGGAGCAGAGACCCAGTACTTC
CDR3 protein: CASRTRGQGAETQYF

D gene: TRBD1
V gene: TRBV5-1
J gene: TRBJ1-1
clone size: NA
CDR3 DNA: TGCGCCAGCAGCCTGAGACAGGGCCTGAACACTGAAGCTTTCTTT
CDR3 protein: CASSLRQGLNTEAFF

D gene: NA
V gene: TRBV4-2
J gene: TRBJ1-5
clone size: few
CDR3 DNA: TGTGCCAGCAGCCAAGAACGTAATCAGCCCCAGCATTTT
CDR3 protein: CASSQERNQPQHF

D gene: TRBD1
V gene: TRBV19
J gene: TRBJ1-2
clone size: few
CDR3 DNA: TGTGCCAGTAGTATAGTAGGGGGCTCCTACTATGGCTACACCTTC
CDR3 protein: CASSIVGGSYYGYTF

D gene: NA
V gene: TRBV16
J gene: TRBJ2-5
clone size: NA
CDR3 DNA: TGTGCCAGCAGCCATGGTCGAGGCAAAGAGACCCAGTACTTC
CDR3 protein: CASSHGRGKETQYF

D gene: NA
V gene: TRBV5-4
J gene: TRBJ1-1
clone size: NA
CDR3 DNA: TGTGCCAGCAGCACAGGACAGCTGAACACTGAAGCTTTCTTT
CDR3 protein: CASSTGQLNTEAFF

D gene: TRBD2
V gene: TRBV29-1
J gene: TRBJ2-5
clone size: NA
CDR3 DNA: TGCAGCGTTGAAGATTGGGTGACTAGCGGGGGAGAGACCCAGTACTTC
CDR3 protein: CSVEDWVTSGGETQYF

D gene: TRBD1
V gene: TRBV18
J gene: TRBJ1-1
clone size: NA
CDR3 DNA: TGTGCCAGCCGGAGGGGACAGGGGATTGAAGCTTTCTTT
CDR3 protein: CASRRGQGIEAFF

D gene: NA
V gene: TRBV7-9
J gene: TRBJ1-5
clone size: NA
CDR3 DNA: TGTGCCAGCAGCTTTAATAGCAATCAGCCCCAGCATTTT
CDR3 protein: CASSFNSNQPQHF